This TCR beta chain was recovered during a study of identical twins. One entry per CDR3 protein results from TCRdb running MiXCR on the 5' RACE reads. The sample lists under 1 million distinct CDR3 sequences, around 12% occurring once. Study conclusions and caveats: Modeled out-of-frame TCR alpha sharing in monozygotic twins fell below observed levels. Out-of-frame alpha sequences that twins shared showed excess low generation probability.

Only healthy Caucasians were enrolled as donors. The V end lost 2 bases, the J end lost 8 bases, and 10 bases lay between the germline ends. Per the germline V gene, CDR1 is DFQATT and CDR2 is SNEGSKA (reference sequence). This CDR3 has 12 residues. This clonotype has at least ten counts. As yet, its antigen is unknown. These data are also associated with another study on yellow fever vaccine responses in identical twins.

This sequence joins TRBV20-1 and TRBJ2-1, with D maybe TRBD1 (5 bases). The sample comprised PBMCs. This TCR came from a woman under 30 in good health. For the CDR3, the DNA is TGCAGTGCTAGACCAGGGCTCGATGAGCAGTTCTTC. Translating it yields CSARPGLDEQFF.